The subject of this entry is one TCR beta chain. This entry belongs to a study of blood T cell repertoires in COVID-19. Study context: Donors in the United States, Italy and Spain gave samples during acute or convalescent COVID-19. Sources were T cells, B-cell-depleted T cells, or PBMCs; the material itself was cDNA or gDNA.

Germline V gene sequence: CDR1 SEHNR, CDR2 FQNEAQ (reference sequence). The length of the CDR3 is 16 residues. Trimming shortened V by 2 bases and J by 4 bases, and 14 bases separated the two germline ends. Participants in the exposed group had met a COVID-19 case in the 2 weeks before joining the study. Original processing notes: Estimation of nucleated cell counts was performed using reference gene primer amplification. TCRdb's table, derived via immunoSEQ multiplex PCR, lists solely in-frame clones and lacks some. V and J calls and clone size are as listed in that table; D and trimming were resolved from the DNA. The sample shows a few hundred thousand clones, around 92% of them seen only once.

Material: PBMCs or T cells enriched from blood (not recorded which). J is TRBJ2-2 and V is TRBV7-9; possibly TRBD1 for D (6 bases). This TCR was recovered from a woman aged 45-65 years who had been exposed to COVID-19. The CDR3: CASSLPGHSITGELFF. DNA of the CDR3: TGTGCCAGCAGCTTACCGGGACACTCGATCACCGGGGAGCTGTTTTTT. Based on the CDR3 plus reference TRBV7-9 and TRBJ2-2, the full variable domain is DTGVSQNPRHKITKRGQNVTFRCDPISEHNRLYWYRQTLGQGPEFLTYFQNEAQLEKSRLLSDRFSAERPKGSFSTLEIQRTEQGDSAMYLCASSLPGHSITGELFFGEGSRLTVL.